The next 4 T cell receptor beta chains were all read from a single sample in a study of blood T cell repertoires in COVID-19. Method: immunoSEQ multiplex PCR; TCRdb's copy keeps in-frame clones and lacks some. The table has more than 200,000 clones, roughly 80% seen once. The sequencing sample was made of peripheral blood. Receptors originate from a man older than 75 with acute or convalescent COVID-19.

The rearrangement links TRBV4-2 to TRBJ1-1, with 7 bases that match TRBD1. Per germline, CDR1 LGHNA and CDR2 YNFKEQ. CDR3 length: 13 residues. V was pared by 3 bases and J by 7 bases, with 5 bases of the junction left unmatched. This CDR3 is CASSQPDRVEAFF. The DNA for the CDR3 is TGTGCCAGCAGCCAGCCAGACAGGGTTGAAGCTTTCTTT.

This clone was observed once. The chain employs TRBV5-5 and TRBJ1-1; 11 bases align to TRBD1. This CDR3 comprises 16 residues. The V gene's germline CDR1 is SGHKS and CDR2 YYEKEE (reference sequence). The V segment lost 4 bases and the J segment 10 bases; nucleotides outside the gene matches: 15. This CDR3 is CASSLRTGGLYIGAFF. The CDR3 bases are TGTGCCAGCAGCCTACGGACAGGGGGCTTGTATATTGGAGCTTTCTTT.

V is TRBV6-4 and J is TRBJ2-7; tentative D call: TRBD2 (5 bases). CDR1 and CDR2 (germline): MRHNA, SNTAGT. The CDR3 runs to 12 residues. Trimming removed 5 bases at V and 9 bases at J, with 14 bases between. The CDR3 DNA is TGTGCCAGCAGTATGAAGCGGTCGACGCAGTACTTC. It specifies CASSMKRSTQYF.

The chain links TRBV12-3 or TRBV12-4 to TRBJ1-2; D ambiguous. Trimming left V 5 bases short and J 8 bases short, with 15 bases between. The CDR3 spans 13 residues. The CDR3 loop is CASSLRGSWGYTF. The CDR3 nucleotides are TGTGCCAGCAGTCTCCGCGGATCCTGGGGCTACACCTTC.